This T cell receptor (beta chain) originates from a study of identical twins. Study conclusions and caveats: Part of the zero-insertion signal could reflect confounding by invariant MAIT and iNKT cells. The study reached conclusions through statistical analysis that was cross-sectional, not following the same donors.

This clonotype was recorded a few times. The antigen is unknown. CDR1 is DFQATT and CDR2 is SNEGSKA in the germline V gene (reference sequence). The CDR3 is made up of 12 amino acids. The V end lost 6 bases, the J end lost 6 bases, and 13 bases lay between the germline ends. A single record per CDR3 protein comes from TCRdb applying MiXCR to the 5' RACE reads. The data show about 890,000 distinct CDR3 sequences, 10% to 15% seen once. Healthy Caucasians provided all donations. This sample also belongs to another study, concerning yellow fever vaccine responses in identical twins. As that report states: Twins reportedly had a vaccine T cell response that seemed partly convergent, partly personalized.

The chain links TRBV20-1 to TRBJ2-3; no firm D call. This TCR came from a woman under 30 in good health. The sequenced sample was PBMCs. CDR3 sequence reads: CSAQSGMDTQYF. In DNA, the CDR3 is TGCAGTGCCCAGAGTGGGATGGATACGCAGTATTTT.